Following are 20 T cell receptor beta chains from one sample sequenced in a study of T cell repertoires in cytomegalovirus infection. Each CDR3 protein gets one entry after TCRdb re-called the reads with MiXCR. The table shows 290,000 or so distinct CDR3 sequences, with roughly a tenth occurring only once. Sequencing was done on a sample of PBMCs. The receptors shown here come from a human donor in good health (CMV status not recorded). Some clones in this sample may be carry-over from other donors' samples.

This clonotype has more than one count but fewer than ten. The V gene is TRBV20-1, the J gene TRBJ1-5; perhaps TRBD1 as D (6 bases). This CDR3 has 14 amino acids. CDR1 and CDR2 from the germline V gene are DFQATT and SNEGSKA (reference sequence). V was cut by 3 bases and J by 7 bases, with 16 bases left in between. The CDR3 coding sequence is TGCAGTGCTAGTCCCTGGGGGGCAGGACAGCCCCAGCATTTT. Translated, it gives CSASPWGAGQPQHF.

The rearrangement links TRBV20-1 to TRBJ1-4, with D possibly TRBD1 on 6 matching bases. Germline CDR1 is DFQATT and CDR2 is SNEGSKA (reference sequence). Trimming pared 5 bases from V and 8 bases from J, leaving 15 bases between. The CDR3 is 13 residues long. The CDR3 is CSAPRAGEEKLFF. The CDR3 DNA follows: TGCAGTGCTCCCCGGGCAGGGGAAGAAAAACTGTTTTTT.

The sample holds many counts of this clonotype. The CDR3 loop reads CSVGLAGTGELFF. CDR3 coding DNA: TGCAGCGTTGGATTAGCGGGGACCGGGGAGCTGTTTTTT. The rearrangement uses TRBV29-1 and TRBJ2-2; 8 nucleotides line up with TRBD2. In germline, CDR1 is SQVTM, CDR2 ANQGSEA. J gave up 5 bases and V 4 bases, and 3 bases lay outside the gene matches. The CDR3 runs 13 residues.

This clonotype showed up many times. The chain couples TRBV12-3 or TRBV12-4 to TRBJ1-1; no clear D gene. The CDR3 is 13 amino acids. The germline V and J ends were trimmed by 7 bases and 1 base, with 10 bases remaining between them. The CDR3 spells CASTRLKNTEAFF. The CDR3 DNA is TGTGCCAGCACCCGTCTCAAGAACACTGAAGCTTTCTTT.

This clonotype was detected only a few times. This rearrangement joins TRBV2 to TRBJ1-1, with unresolved D. This CDR3 spans 11 amino acids. V lost 5 bases to trimming and J lost 11 bases, with 12 bases between them. From germline, CDR1 is SNHLY and CDR2 FYNNEI. CDR3: CASSYQVEAFF. CDR3 DNA sequence: TGTGCCAGCAGTTATCAGGTGGAGGCTTTCTTT.

Regarding this clonotype: A clone one base away is much larger, so this may be a read error. This chain links TRBV29-1 with TRBJ2-7; TRBD2 matches at 11 bases. CDR1 and CDR2 (germline): SQVTM, ANQGSEA. V was pared by 8 bases and J by 4 bases, with 10 bases of the junction left unmatched. The CDR3 runs to 14 residues. In DNA form, the CDR3 reads TGCAGCATTGCCCCTAGCGGGGGGAAGTACGAGCAGTACTTC. This gives the protein CSIAPSGGKYEQYF.

The chain joins TRBV7-2 to TRBJ1-5; 7 bases are shared with TRBD1. Germline CDR1 is SGHTA and CDR2 is FQGNSA. V dropped 5 bases and J dropped 6; count of bases not matched to a gene: 7. The CDR3 contains 14 residues. CDR3 protein: CASSLRGQRQPQHF. As DNA, the CDR3 is TGTGCCAGCAGCCTTAGGGGGCAGCGTCAGCCCCAGCATTTT.

A few counts support this clonotype. CDR3 in amino acids: CASSPTRPTNEKLFF. CDR3 DNA: TGTGCCAGCAGCCCTACCCGACCTACTAATGAAAAACTGTTTTTT. This chain joins TRBV28 and TRBJ1-4; no clear D gene. The V gene's germline CDR1 is MDHEN and CDR2 SYDVKM. The CDR3 sequence is 15 residues long. The V end was cut by 6 bases, the J end by 2 bases, with 13 bases between.

The J gene is TRBJ2-2, the V gene TRBV6-2 or TRBV6-3; possible D gene TRBD1, 6 bases. This CDR3 comprises 17 residues. Deletions cut 2 bases from V and 2 bases from J, with 15 bases between. Germline CDR1 MNHEY, CDR2 SVGEGT. The chain's CDR3 is CASSYRAGEVNTGELFF. The CDR3 coding sequence is TGTGCCAGCAGTTACCGGGCAGGGGAAGTAAACACCGGGGAGCTGTTTTTT.

The rearrangement uses TRBV7-9 and TRBJ2-1; D is uncertain. The CDR3 is 10 amino acids. V was cut by 7 bases and J by 10 bases, with 8 bases left in between. The V gene's germline CDR1 is SEHNR and CDR2 FQNEAQ (reference sequence). Here the CDR3 reads CASTSGEQFF. CDR3 coding DNA: TGTGCCAGCACCTCCGGGGAGCAGTTCTTC.

Only a few counts were recorded for this clonotype. The chain is built from TRBV3-1 and TRBJ2-2; 7 nucleotides match TRBD1. Germline CDR1 and CDR2: LGHDT and YNNKEL (reference sequence). Germline trimming cut 5 bases from V and 3 bases from J; bases unmatched to any gene: 9. The CDR3 is made up of 16 amino acids. The CDR3 is CASSSIQGLYTGELFF. The CDR3 DNA is TGTGCCAGCAGCTCCATACAGGGGTTATACACCGGGGAGCTGTTTTTT.

The rearrangement joins TRBV5-1 to TRBJ1-3; D remains unclear. V shed 0 bases and J shed 0 bases, with 7 bases lying between them. The CDR3 is 15 residues long. Germline values: CDR1 SGHRS, CDR2 YFSETQ. For the CDR3, the DNA is TGCGCCAGCAGCTTGGGATCGGACTCTGGAAACACCATATATTTT. This gives the protein CASSLGSDSGNTIYF.

This clonotype was detected ten times or more. The CDR3 DNA follows: TGTGCCAGCTCACCGGGGGGCCTCGGTTCTTACAATGAGCAGTTCTTC. It yields the protein CASSPGGLGSYNEQFF. The rearrangement joins TRBV18 to TRBJ2-1; possibly TRBD1 or TRBD2 for D (6 bases each). This CDR3 is 16 amino acids long. Trimming removed 3 bases from V and 4 bases from J, with 16 bases in between. Germline V gene data show CDR1 as KGHSH and CDR2 as LQKENI.

This clonotype was counted a few times. V gene TRBV28 combines with J gene TRBJ2-7; 8 nucleotides agree with TRBD1. CDR3 length equals 15 residues. The V and J ends lost 7 bases and 6 bases, in that order; junction bases with no gene match: 14. Per the germline V gene, CDR1 is MDHEN and CDR2 is SYDVKM. The CDR3 here is CASTPAGTGFIEQYV. CDR3 in DNA: TGTGCCAGCACCCCCGCCGGGACAGGCTTTATCGAGCAGTACGTC.

This clonotype has a count of ten or more. This chain uses TRBV20-1 with TRBJ1-5; 8 bases line up with TRBD1. This CDR3 is built from 15 residues. Germline loops: CDR1 DFQATT, CDR2 SNEGSKA (reference sequence). Unmatched junction bases numbered 9, after V lost 6 bases and J lost 2 bases. CDR3 nucleotides: TGCAGTGCGTGGACAGGGAGGAATGGCAATCAGCCCCAGCATTTT. This codes for CSAWTGRNGNQPQHF.

The chain links TRBV5-1 to TRBJ2-7; the D gene is possibly TRBD2 (5 bases). The CDR3 is 12 residues long. The V and J ends lost 6 bases and 4 bases respectively, with 11 bases between them. CDR1 SGHRS and CDR2 YFSETQ come from the germline V gene. The CDR3 loop reads CASKASTYEQYF. The CDR3 DNA follows: TGCGCCAGCAAAGCTAGCACTTACGAGCAGTACTTC. Combining the CDR3 with reference TRBV5-1 and TRBJ2-7 gives the whole variable domain KAGVTQTPRYLIKTRGQQVTLSCSPISGHRSVSWYQQTPGQGLQFLFEYFSETQRNKGNFPGRFSGRQFSNSRSEMNVSTLELGDSALYLCASKASTYEQYFGPGTRLTVT.

J is TRBJ2-2 and V is TRBV6-2 or TRBV6-3, with D possibly TRBD1 on 6 matching bases. The CDR3 runs to 15 residues. Per germline, CDR1 MNHEY and CDR2 SVGEGT. V was cut by 6 bases and J by 2 bases, with 13 bases left in between. The CDR3 DNA follows: TGTGCCAGCAGAAAAGACAGGATTAACACCGGGGAGCTGTTTTTT. It yields the protein CASRKDRINTGELFF.

This clonotype was found many times. J is TRBJ2-3 and V is TRBV6-6; D gene uncertain. This CDR3 is built from 13 residues. Germline loops: CDR1 MNHNY, CDR2 SVGAGI (reference sequence). Trimming removed 6 bases at V and 4 bases at J, with 11 bases between. Here the CDR3 DNA reads TGTGCCAGCAGCTCCGTTCAGGCAGATACGCAGTATTTT. It specifies CASSSVQADTQYF.

The chain joins TRBV12-3 or TRBV12-4 to TRBJ2-1; a weak D match, TRBD2 (7 bases). The CDR3 has 16 amino acids. Trimming left V 0 bases short and J 6 bases short, with 15 bases between. The CDR3 region has the DNA TGTGCCAGCAGTTTAGCGGGGGGGCCATGGGGCAATGAGCAGTTCTTC. Translation gives CASSLAGGPWGNEQFF.

This clonotype has a count of ten or more. The chain is built from TRBV28 and TRBJ2-1; no clear D gene. Trimming cost V 1 base and J 0 bases, with 7 bases left between them. The CDR3 totals 15 residues. Germline values: CDR1 MDHEN, CDR2 SYDVKM. CDR3 loop: CASSLYPVSYNEQFF. CDR3 DNA sequence: TGTGCCAGCAGTTTATACCCAGTCTCCTACAATGAGCAGTTCTTC.